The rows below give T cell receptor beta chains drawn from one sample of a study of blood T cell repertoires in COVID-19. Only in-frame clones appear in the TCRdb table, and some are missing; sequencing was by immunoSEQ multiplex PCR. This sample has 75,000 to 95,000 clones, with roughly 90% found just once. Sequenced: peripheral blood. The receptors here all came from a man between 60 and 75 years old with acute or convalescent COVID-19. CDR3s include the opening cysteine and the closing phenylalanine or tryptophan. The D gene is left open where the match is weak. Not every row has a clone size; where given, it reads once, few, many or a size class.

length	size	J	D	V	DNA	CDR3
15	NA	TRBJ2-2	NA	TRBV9	TGTGCCAGCAGCGTAGGATCGAAGCCCCCCGGGGAGCTGTTTTTT	CASSVGSKPPGELFF
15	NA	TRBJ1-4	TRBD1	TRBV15	TGTGCCACCAGCAGGGGGGGACAGGGTAATGAAAAACTGTTTTTT	CATSRGGQGNEKLFF
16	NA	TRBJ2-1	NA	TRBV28	TGTGCCAGCACGCCGTCCGGGACTGAGCCCCTCGATGAGCAGTTCTTC	CASTPSGTEPLDEQFF
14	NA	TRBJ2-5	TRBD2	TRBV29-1	TGCAGCGTCCGAATGGGGGGGTACCAAGAGACCCAGTACTTC	CSVRMGGYQETQYF
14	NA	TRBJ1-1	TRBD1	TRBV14	TGTGCCAGCAGCCAAGGGAGGGGGCGGACTGAAGCTTTCTTT	CASSQGRGRTEAFF
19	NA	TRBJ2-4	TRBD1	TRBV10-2	TGCGCCAGCAGCGATGAAGTCACAGGGGGCTTCATAGCCAAAAACATTCAGTACTTC	CASSDEVTGGFIAKNIQYF
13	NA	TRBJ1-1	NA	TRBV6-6	TGTGCCAGCAGTTGGAGCATGAACACTGAAGCTTTCTTT	CASSWSMNTEAFF
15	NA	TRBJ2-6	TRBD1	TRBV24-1	TGTGCCACCAGTGATACAGGGGCTGAATCCAACGTCCTGACTTTC	CATSDTGAESNVLTF
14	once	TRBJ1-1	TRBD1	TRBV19	TGTGCCAGTAGCACCTGGACAGGGGGCGTTGAAGCTTTCTTT	CASSTWTGGVEAFF
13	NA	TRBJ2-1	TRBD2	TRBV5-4	TGTGCCAGCAGCTCAGGGACTAGCGGGGAGCAGTTCTTC	CASSSGTSGEQFF
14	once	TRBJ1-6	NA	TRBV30	TGTGCCTGGGGTAGGGACATCTATAATTCACCCCTCCACTTT	CAWGRDIYNSPLHF